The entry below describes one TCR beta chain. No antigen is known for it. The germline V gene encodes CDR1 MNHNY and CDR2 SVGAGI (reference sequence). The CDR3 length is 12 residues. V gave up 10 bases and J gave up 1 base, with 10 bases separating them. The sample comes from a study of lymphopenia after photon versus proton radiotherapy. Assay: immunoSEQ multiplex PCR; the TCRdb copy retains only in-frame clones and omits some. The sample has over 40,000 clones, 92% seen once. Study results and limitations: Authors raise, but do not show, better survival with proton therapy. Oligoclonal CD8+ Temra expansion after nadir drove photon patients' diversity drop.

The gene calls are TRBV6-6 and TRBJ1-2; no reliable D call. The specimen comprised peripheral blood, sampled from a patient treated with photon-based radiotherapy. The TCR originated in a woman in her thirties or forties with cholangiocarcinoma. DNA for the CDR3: TGTGCCATACGGGCTGTTAACTATGGCTACACCTTC. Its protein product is CAIRAVNYGYTF.